Each of the 13 T cell receptor beta chains below was sequenced from the same sample in a study of T cells after yellow fever vaccination. TCRdb re-analysed the 5' RACE reads in MiXCR, keeping a single row per CDR3 protein. The sample includes over 150,000 distinct CDR3 sequences, approximately 6.2% of them seen just once. Sequences were derived from CD4+ T cells sorted from PBMCs, sampled on the day of the first yellow fever vaccination. The receptor source for this set is a man between 18 and 35 years old who received the YFV17D yellow fever vaccine.

This sequence joins TRBV11-2 and TRBJ1-1; TRBD1 matches 7 bases. The CDR3 is 16 residues long. CDR1 and CDR2 from the germline V gene are SGHAT and FQNNGV. V trimming: 5 bases; J trimming: 0 bases; junction bases outside the gene matches: 9. The CDR3: CASSPFRDSLNTEAFF. CDR3 in DNA: TGTGCCAGCAGCCCCTTTCGGGACAGCTTGAACACTGAAGCTTTCTTT.

There are a few counts of this clonotype. V is TRBV10-3 and J is TRBJ2-7, with D tentatively TRBD1 (6 bases). The CDR3 is made up of 14 amino acids. Germline V gene sequence: CDR1 ENHRY, CDR2 SYGVKD. Trimming removed 4 bases at V and 3 bases at J, with 13 bases between. The CDR3 coding sequence is TGTGCCATCAGTGGGGGGCAGGACCACTACGAGCAGTACTTC. This sequence encodes CAISGGQDHYEQYF.

There are many counts of this clonotype. The V gene is TRBV29-1, the J gene TRBJ1-1; 10 nucleotides line up with TRBD1. The junction had 12 bases not matched to a gene; V was cut back by 6 bases and J by 5 bases. This CDR3 spans 15 amino acids. Germline CDR1 is SQVTM and CDR2 is ANQGSEA. CDR3 region: CSVLPWGQGWTEAFF. DNA for the CDR3: TGCAGCGTCCTGCCTTGGGGACAGGGGTGGACTGAAGCTTTCTTT.

Regarding this clonotype: At one boundary the junction diverges from the germline segment, which might be a read error. V and J are TRBV11-2 and TRBJ2-2; no clear D gene. Germline V gives CDR1 SGHAT, CDR2 FQNNGV. The CDR3 has 16 amino acids. CDR3 amino acids: CASRILVGSNTRELFF. Written as DNA, the CDR3 is TGTGCCAGCAGGATTTTAGTGGGTTCGAACACCCGGGAGCTGTTTTTT.

In this sample, this clonotype turned up a few times. V is TRBV12-5 and J is TRBJ1-1; D gene uncertain. Trimming removed 1 base from V and 4 bases from J, with 1 base in between. Germline lookup yields CDR1 LGHNT and CDR2 FRNRAP. This CDR3 is 11 amino acids long. In DNA, the CDR3 is TGTGCTAGTGGTTTGGGCACTGAAGCTTTCTTT. Translated, it gives CASGLGTEAFF.

The CDR3 loop is CASSPRDRGRPYEQYF. Here the CDR3 DNA reads TGTGCCAGCAGCCCACGGGACAGGGGGCGACCCTACGAGCAGTACTTC. The chain is built from TRBV7-9 and TRBJ2-7; 12 bases fit TRBD1. Unmatched junction bases numbered 7, after V lost 5 bases and J lost 2 bases. CDR1 and CDR2 (germline): SEHNR, FQNEAQ (reference sequence). The CDR3 extends over 16 amino acids.

The chain carries TRBV12-3 or TRBV12-4 and TRBJ2-3; maybe TRBD2 (7 bases). The CDR3 is made up of 15 amino acids. V gave up 6 bases and J gave up 4 bases, with 17 bases separating them. The CDR3 here is CASSPRGASPDTQYF. CDR3 nucleotide sequence: TGTGCCAGCAGCCCCCGGGGGGCATCCCCAGATACGCAGTATTTT.

This clonotype was seen at least ten times. The chain is built from TRBV11-1 and TRBJ2-2, with D tentatively TRBD1 or TRBD2 (5 bases each). The V end was cut by 6 bases, the J end by 7 bases, with 18 bases between. This CDR3 is 15 amino acids long. Germline CDR1 is SGHAT and CDR2 is FQDESV (reference sequence). The CDR3: CASRTTGGGFGELFF. CDR3 sequence (DNA): TGTGCCAGCAGGACTACAGGAGGAGGTTTCGGGGAGCTGTTTTTT.

This clonotype was seen many times. The chain uses TRBV12-3 or TRBV12-4 and TRBJ2-5; D is perhaps TRBD1 (5 bases). The CDR3 contains 14 residues. V lost 3 bases and J lost 5, with 13 bases in between. CDR3 DNA: TGTGCCAGCAGTTTGGGCAGGGCAACTGAGACCCAGTACTTC. This gives the protein CASSLGRATETQYF.

In this sample, this clonotype turned up a few times. The chain is built from TRBV6-5 and TRBJ1-1; no clear D gene. The CDR3 is 13 residues long. CDR1 and CDR2 from the germline V gene are MNHEY and SVGAGI. Trimming stripped 2 bases from V and 4 bases from J, with 8 bases between. The CDR3 DNA reads TGTGCCAGCAGTTACGGGCGGGGCACTGAAGCTTTCTTT. Its translation: CASSYGRGTEAFF.

The rearrangement links TRBV5-1 to TRBJ2-7; D gene unclear. Trimming took off 7 bases at V and 3 bases at J, with 20 bases between the two ends. Germline-derived CDR1 and CDR2 are SGHRS and YFSETQ. The CDR3 is 15 amino acids. CDR3 residues: CASYHAPASNYEQYF. Here the CDR3 DNA reads TGCGCCAGCTACCACGCGCCCGCCAGTAACTACGAGCAGTACTTC.

This clonotype was observed at least ten times. The genes are TRBV2 and TRBJ1-3, with D uncertain. Trimming stripped 2 bases from V and 3 bases from J, with 2 bases between. Germline V gene data show CDR1 as SNHLY and CDR2 as FYNNEI. CDR3 length: 12 residues. CDR3 DNA: TGTGCCAGCAGTGAAAATGGAAACACCATATATTTT. As protein: CASSENGNTIYF. The whole variable domain, remainder taken from reference TRBV2 and TRBJ1-3, is EPEVTQTPSHQVTQMGQEVILRCVPISNHLYFYWYRQILGQKVEFLVSFYNNEISEKSEIFDDQFSVERPDGSNFTLKIRSTKLEDSAMYFCASSENGNTIYFGEGSWLTVV.

The chain links TRBV9 to TRBJ2-3, with a weak D call TRBD2 (5 bases). The V and J ends lost 4 bases and 9 bases respectively, with 21 bases between them. CDR1 SGDLS and CDR2 YYNGEE come from the germline V gene. The CDR3 has 15 amino acids. The CDR3 coding sequence is TGTGCCAGCAGCCTCGCGGGTAGAGGCCCGGACACGCAGTATTTT. Amino acids: CASSLAGRGPDTQYF.